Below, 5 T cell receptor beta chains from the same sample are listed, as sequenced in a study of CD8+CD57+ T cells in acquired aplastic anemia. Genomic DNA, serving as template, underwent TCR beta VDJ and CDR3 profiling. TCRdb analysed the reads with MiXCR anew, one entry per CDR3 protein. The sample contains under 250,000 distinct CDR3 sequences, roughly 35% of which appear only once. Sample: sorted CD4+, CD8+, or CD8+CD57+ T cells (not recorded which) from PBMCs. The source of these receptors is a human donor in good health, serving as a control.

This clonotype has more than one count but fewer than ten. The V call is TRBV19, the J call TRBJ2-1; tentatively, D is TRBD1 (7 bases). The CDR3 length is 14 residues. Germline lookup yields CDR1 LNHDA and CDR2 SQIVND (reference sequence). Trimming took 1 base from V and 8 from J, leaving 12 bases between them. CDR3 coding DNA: TGTGCCAGTAGTATAGGACAGGGAGGCGATGAGCAGTTCTTC. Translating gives CASSIGQGGDEQFF.

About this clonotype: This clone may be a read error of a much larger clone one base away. CDR3 amino acids: CACSFSLGTANTEAFF. The DNA for the CDR3 is TGTGCCTGCAGCTTTAGCCTAGGGACAGCGAACACTGAAGCTTTCTTT. The chain carries TRBV11-1 and TRBJ1-1; 7 bases agree with TRBD1. CDR1 and CDR2 from the germline V gene are SGHAT and FQDESV (reference sequence). This CDR3 comprises 16 residues.

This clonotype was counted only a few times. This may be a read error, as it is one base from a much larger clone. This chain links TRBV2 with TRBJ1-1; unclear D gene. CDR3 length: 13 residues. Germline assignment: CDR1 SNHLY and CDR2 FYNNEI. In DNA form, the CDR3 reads TGTGCCAGCAGTGCAGGCGTAAACACTGAAGCTTCCTTT. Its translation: CASSAGVNTEASF. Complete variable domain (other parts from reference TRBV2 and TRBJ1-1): EPEVTQTPSHQVTQMGQEVILRCVPISNHLYFYWYRQILGQKVEFLVSFYNNEISEKSEIFDDQFSVERPDGSNFTLKIRSTKLEDSAMYFCASSAGVNTEASFGQGTRLTVV.

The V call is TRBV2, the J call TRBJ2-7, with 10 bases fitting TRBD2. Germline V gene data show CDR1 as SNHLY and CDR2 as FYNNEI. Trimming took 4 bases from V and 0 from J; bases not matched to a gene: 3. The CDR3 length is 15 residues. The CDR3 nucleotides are TGTGCCAGCAGTGCGGCTAGCGGGAGCTCCTACGAGCAGTACTTC. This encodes CASSAASGSSYEQYF.

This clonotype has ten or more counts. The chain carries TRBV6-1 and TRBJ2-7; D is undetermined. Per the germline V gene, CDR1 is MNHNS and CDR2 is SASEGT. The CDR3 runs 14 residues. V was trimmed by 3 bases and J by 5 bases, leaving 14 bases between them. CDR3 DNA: TGTGCCAGCAGTGAGTGGCAGGTGGTACACGAGCAGTACTTC. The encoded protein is CASSEWQVVHEQYF.